Here is one T cell receptor beta chain with its context. Antigen: not known. V was pared by 3 bases and J by 1 base, with 4 bases of the junction left unmatched. In germline, CDR1 is MNHEY, CDR2 SMNVEV (reference sequence). This CDR3 region has 15 residues. The data belong to a study of cytomegalovirus exposure and HLA in healthy donors. The PCR contained 60 Vbeta and 13 Jbeta primers. Measured with immunoSEQ multiplex PCR; TCRdb has only the in-frame clones, and not every one. The sample carries around 150,000 clones, around 80% recorded once. General study results and limits: As a later analysis showed, several of the most significant clusters appeared to be linked to common viral pathogens. Most of the TCR beta V segments (in an earlier analysis) were productive either about 87% or about 30% of the time. On later analysis, the bulk of CMV-associated TCR beta chains appeared to be HLA-restricted.

The sample comprised PBMCs. This sequence joins TRBV27 and TRBJ2-7, with 9 positions matching TRBD2. The clonotype was recovered from a man between 40 and 49 years old in good health and CMV-seropositive. The CDR3 reads CASSFLAGRSYEQYF. CDR3 nucleotide sequence: TGTGCCAGCAGTTTTCTAGCGGGAAGATCCTACGAGCAGTACTTC.